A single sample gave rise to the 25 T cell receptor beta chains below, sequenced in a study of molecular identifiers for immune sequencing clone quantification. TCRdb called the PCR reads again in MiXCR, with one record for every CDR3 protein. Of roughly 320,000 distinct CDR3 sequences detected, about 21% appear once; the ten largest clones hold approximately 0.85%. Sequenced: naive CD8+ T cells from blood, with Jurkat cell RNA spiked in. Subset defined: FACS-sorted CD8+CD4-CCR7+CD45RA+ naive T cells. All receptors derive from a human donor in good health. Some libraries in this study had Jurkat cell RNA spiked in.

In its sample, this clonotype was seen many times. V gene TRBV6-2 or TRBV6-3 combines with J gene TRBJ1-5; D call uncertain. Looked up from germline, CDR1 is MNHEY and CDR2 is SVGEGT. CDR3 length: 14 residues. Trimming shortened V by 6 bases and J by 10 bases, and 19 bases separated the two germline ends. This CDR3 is CASRPGPIIEPQHF. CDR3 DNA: TGTGCCAGCAGACCTGGCCCCATCATTGAACCCCAGCATTTT.

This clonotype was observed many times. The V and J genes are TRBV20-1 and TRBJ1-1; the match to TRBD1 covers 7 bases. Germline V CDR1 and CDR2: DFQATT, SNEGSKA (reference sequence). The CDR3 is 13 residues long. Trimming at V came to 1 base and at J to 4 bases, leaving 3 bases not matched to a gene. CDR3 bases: TGCAGTGCTAGAGTTTCAGGGGGCACTGAAGCTTTCTTT. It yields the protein CSARVSGGTEAFF.

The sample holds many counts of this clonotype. The chain's CDR3 is CASGLGDLNTEAFF. In nucleotides, the CDR3 is TGTGCTAGTGGTTTGGGGGATCTGAACACTGAAGCTTTCTTT. V gene TRBV12-5 combines with J gene TRBJ1-1, with D unclear. Germline V gene data show CDR1 as LGHNT and CDR2 as FRNRAP. This CDR3 comprises 14 residues. V was trimmed by 1 base and J by 0 bases, leaving 6 bases between them.

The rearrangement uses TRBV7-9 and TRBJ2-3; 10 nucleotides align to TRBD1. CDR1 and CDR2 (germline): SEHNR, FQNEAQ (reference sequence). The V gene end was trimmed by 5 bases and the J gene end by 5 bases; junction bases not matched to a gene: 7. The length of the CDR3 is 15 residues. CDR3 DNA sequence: TGTGCCAGCAGCCTAGACAGGGGGCGCGTAGATACGCAGTATTTT. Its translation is CASSLDRGRVDTQYF.

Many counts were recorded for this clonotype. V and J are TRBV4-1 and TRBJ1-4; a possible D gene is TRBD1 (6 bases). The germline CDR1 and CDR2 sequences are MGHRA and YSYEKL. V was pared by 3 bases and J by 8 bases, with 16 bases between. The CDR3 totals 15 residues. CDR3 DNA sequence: TGCGCCAGCAGCCATGACTCGGGGGGGGGCGAAAAACTGTTTTTT. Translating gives CASSHDSGGGEKLFF.

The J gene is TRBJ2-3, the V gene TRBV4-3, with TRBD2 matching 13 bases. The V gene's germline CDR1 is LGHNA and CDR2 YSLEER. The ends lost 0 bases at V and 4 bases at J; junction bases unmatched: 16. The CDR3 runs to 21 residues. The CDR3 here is CASSQDPERGLAGPQADTQYF. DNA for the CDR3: TGCGCCAGCAGCCAAGACCCAGAAAGGGGACTAGCGGGGCCCCAGGCAGATACGCAGTATTTT.

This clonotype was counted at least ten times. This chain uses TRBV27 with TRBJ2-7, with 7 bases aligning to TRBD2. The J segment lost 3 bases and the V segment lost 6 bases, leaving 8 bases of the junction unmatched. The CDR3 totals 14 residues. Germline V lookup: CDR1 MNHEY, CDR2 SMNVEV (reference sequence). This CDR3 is CASSFRTGGYEQYF. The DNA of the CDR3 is TGTGCCAGCAGCTTTAGGACGGGGGGCTACGAGCAGTACTTC.

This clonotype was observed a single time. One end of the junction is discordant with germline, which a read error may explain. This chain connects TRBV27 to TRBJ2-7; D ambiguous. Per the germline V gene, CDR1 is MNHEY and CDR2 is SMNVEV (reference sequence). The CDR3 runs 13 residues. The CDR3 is CASSLAVSYGQYF. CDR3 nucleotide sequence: TGTGCCAGCAGTTTGGCGGTGTCCTACGGGCAGTACTTC.

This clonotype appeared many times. The CDR3 here is CASSYGGTPAFF. CDR3 nucleotides: TGTGCCAGCAGTTACGGAGGTACACCAGCTTTCTTT. This chain connects TRBV6-6 to TRBJ1-1; D not certain. The CDR3 has 12 amino acids. Germline lookup yields CDR1 MNHNY and CDR2 SVGAGI (reference sequence). The germline V and J ends were trimmed by 2 bases and 10 bases, with 11 bases remaining between them.

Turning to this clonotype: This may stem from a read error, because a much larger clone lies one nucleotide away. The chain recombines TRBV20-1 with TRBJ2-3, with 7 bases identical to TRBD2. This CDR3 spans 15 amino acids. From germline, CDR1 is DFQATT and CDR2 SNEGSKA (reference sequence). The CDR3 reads CSARNLAESTATQYF. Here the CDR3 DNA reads TGCAGTGCTAGAAACCTAGCGGAGAGCACAGCTACGCAGTATTTT.

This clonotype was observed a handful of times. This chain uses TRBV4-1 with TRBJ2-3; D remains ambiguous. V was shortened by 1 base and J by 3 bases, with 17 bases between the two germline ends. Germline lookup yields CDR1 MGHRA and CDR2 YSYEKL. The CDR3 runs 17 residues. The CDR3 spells CASSQVEGSYSTDTQYF. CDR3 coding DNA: TGCGCCAGCAGCCAAGTCGAAGGGTCATATTCAACAGATACGCAGTATTTT.

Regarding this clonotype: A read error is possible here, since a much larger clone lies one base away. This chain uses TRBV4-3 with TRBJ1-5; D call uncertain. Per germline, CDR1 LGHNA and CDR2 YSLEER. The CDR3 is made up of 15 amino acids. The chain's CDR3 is CASSQDMGSNQLQHF. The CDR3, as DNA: TGCGCCAGCAGCCAAGATATGGGGAGCAATCAGCTCCAGCATTTT.

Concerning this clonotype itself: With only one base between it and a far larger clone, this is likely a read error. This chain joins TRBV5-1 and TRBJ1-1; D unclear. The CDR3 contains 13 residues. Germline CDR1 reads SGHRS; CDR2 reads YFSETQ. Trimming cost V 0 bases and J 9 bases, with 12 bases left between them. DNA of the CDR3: TGCGCCAGCAGCTTGGGGAGAAGCACAAAAGCTTTCTTT. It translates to CASSLGRSTKAFF.

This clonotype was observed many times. The CDR3 nucleotides are TGTGCCAGCAGCTTACTGGAGGGGATAAACACCGGGGAGCTGTTTTTT. It specifies CASSLLEGINTGELFF. The genes are TRBV7-9 and TRBJ2-2; TRBD2 is a possible D gene (6 bases). The CDR3 runs to 16 residues. CDR1 is SEHNR, CDR2 FQNEAQ, per germline (reference sequence). V was cut by 2 bases and J by 2 bases, with 12 bases left in between. Full variable domain (rest looked up from reference TRBV7-9 and TRBJ2-2): DTGVSQNPRHKITKRGQNVTFRCDPISEHNRLYWYRQTLGQGPEFLTYFQNEAQLEKSRLLSDRFSAERPKGSFSTLEIQRTEQGDSAMYLCASSLLEGINTGELFFGEGSRLTVL.

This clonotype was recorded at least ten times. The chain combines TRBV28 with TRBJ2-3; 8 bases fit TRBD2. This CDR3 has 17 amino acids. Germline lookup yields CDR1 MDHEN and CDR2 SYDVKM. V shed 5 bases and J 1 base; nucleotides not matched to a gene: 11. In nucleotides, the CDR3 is TGTGCCAGCAGTCCACCCGGGGGGGCGGGGGGCACAGATACGCAGTATTTT. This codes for CASSPPGGAGGTDTQYF.

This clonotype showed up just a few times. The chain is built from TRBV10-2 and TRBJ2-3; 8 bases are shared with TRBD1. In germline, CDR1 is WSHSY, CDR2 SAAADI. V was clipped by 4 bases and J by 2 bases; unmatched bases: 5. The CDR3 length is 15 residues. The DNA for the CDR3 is TGCGCCAGCAGTGTTCGGACAGGGTCCACAGATACGCAGTATTTT. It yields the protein CASSVRTGSTDTQYF.

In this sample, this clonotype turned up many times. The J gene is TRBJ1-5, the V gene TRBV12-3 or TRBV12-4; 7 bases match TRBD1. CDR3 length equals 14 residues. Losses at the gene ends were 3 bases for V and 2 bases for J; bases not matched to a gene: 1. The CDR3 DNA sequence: TGTGCCAGCAGTTTTCAGGGGGGCAATCAGCCCCAGCATTTT. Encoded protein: CASSFQGGNQPQHF.

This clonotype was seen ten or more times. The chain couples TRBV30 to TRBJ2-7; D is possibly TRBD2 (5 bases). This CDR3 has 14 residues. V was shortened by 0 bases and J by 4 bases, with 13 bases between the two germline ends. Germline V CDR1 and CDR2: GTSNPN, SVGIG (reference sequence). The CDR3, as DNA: TGTGCCTGGAGTGTCGGAATCGGGGAATACGAGCAGTACTTC. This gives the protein CAWSVGIGEYEQYF.

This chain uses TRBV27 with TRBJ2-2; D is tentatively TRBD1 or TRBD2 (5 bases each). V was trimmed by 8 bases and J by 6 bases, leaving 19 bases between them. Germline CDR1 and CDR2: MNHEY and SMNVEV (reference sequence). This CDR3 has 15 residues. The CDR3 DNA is TGTGCCAGCTCGAAGGGACCCCCAGGGTCCGGGGAGCTGTTTTTT. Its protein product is CASSKGPPGSGELFF.

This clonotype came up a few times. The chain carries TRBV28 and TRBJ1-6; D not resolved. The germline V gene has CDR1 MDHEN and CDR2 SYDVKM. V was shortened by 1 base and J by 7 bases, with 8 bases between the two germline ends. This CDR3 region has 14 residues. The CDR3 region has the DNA TGTGCCAGCAGTTTATATATACCCAATTCACCCCTCCACTTT. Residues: CASSLYIPNSPLHF.

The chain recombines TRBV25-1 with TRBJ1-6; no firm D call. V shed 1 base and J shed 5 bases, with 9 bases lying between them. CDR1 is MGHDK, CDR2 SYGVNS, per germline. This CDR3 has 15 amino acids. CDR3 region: CASSEWSGNNSPLHF. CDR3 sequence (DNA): TGTGCCAGCAGTGAATGGTCGGGGAATAATTCACCCCTCCACTTT.

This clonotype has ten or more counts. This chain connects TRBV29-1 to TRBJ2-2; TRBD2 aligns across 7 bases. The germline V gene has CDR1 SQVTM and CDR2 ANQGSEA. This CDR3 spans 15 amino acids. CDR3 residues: CSATGDRGVTGELFF. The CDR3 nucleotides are TGCAGTGCTACCGGGGATCGGGGGGTCACCGGGGAGCTGTTTTTT.

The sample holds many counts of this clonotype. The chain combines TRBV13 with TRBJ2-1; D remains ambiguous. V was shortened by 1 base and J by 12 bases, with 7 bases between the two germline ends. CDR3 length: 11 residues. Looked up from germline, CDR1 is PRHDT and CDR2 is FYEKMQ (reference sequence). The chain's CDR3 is CASSLDSGQFF. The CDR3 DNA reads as TGTGCCAGCAGCTTAGATTCTGGGCAGTTCTTC.

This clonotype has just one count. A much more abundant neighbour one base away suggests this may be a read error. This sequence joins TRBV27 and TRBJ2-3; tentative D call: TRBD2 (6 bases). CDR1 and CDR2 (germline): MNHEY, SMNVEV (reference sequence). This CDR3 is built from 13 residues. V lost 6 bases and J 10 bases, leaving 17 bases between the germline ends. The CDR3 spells CASRGDWADAQYF. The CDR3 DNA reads TGTGCCAGCAGGGGGGACTGGGCGGATGCGCAGTATTTT.

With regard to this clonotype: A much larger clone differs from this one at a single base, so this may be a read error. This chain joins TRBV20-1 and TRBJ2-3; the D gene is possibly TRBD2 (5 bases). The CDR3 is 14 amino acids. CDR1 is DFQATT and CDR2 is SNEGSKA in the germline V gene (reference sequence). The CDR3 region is CGARDMLATDTQYF. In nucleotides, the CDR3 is TGCGGTGCTAGAGATATGCTAGCCACAGATACGCAGTATTTT.